Presented here are 5 T cell receptor beta chains from one specimen sequenced in a study of T cell repertoires in cytomegalovirus infection. TCRdb re-analysed the reads in MiXCR, keeping a single row per CDR3 protein. The data contain around 290,000 distinct CDR3 sequences, roughly 26% of them singletons. The sequencing input was PBMCs. These receptors all come from a human donor in good health (CMV status not recorded). Some clones in this sample may be carry-over from other donors' samples.

This clonotype was recorded a few times. V gene TRBV12-3 or TRBV12-4 combines with J gene TRBJ2-7; a weak D match, TRBD1 (6 bases). CDR3 size: 14 residues. Trimming pared 3 bases from V and 0 bases from J, leaving 9 bases between. In DNA form, the CDR3 reads TGTGCCAGCAGTTTCGGGACACTCTCCTACGAGCAGTACTTC. This codes for CASSFGTLSYEQYF.

The chain carries TRBV29-1 and TRBJ1-1; D might be TRBD1 (5 bases). Germline V lookup: CDR1 SQVTM, CDR2 ANQGSEA. The CDR3 totals 12 residues. Trimming cost V 7 bases and J 4 bases, with 13 bases left between them. The CDR3 here is CSAKRGATEAFF. The CDR3 region has the DNA TGCAGCGCAAAAAGGGGAGCCACTGAAGCTTTCTTT.

This clonotype was seen ten or more times. The V gene is TRBV27, the J gene TRBJ2-7, with 8 bases identical to TRBD1. CDR1 and CDR2 (germline): MNHEY, SMNVEV (reference sequence). The CDR3 runs 15 residues. J gave up 5 bases and V 5 bases, and 11 bases lay outside the gene matches. The CDR3 reads CASSKVRDRGNEQYF. DNA of the CDR3: TGTGCCAGCAGTAAGGTTCGAGACAGGGGTAACGAGCAGTACTTC.

The rearrangement links TRBV12-3 or TRBV12-4 to TRBJ2-7; tentatively, D is TRBD2 (5 bases). V gave up 6 bases and J gave up 0 bases, with 12 bases separating them. This CDR3 is built from 14 residues. Here the CDR3 DNA reads TGTGCCAGCAGCCCCTCGAGCGGCTCCTACGAGCAGTACTTC. Its protein is CASSPSSGSYEQYF.

This chain links TRBV20-1 with TRBJ2-5; D gene ambiguous. This CDR3 contains 11 residues. Germline V gives CDR1 DFQATT, CDR2 SNEGSKA (reference sequence). V lost 5 bases, J lost 4 bases, and 8 bases lay in between. CDR3 in amino acids: CSAPLRETQYF. CDR3 bases: TGCAGTGCTCCTTTGCGAGAGACCCAGTACTTC.